This T cell receptor beta chain was documented in a study of response to subunit inactivated influenza vaccine. This clonotype showed up many times. The CDR3 is 16 amino acids. The J segment lost 4 bases and the V segment lost 3 bases, leaving 8 bases of the junction unmatched. Germline CDR1 and CDR2: SNHLY and FYNNEI. Using its own MiXCR run on the RT-PCR reads, TCRdb lists one record per CDR3 protein. The sample lists more than 200,000 distinct CDR3 sequences, more than 9% occurring once. Source: non-naive T cells sorted from PBMCs, taken 14 days before vaccination. The origin of this receptor is a man aged 50-60 years who received an inactivated influenza vaccine. The chain carries TRBV2 and TRBJ2-5; 10 bases line up with TRBD2. The DNA for the CDR3 is TGTGCCAGCAGTGAGCAGAGCGGGGGGGCCTTAGAGACCCAGTACTTC. It encodes CASSEQSGGALETQYF.